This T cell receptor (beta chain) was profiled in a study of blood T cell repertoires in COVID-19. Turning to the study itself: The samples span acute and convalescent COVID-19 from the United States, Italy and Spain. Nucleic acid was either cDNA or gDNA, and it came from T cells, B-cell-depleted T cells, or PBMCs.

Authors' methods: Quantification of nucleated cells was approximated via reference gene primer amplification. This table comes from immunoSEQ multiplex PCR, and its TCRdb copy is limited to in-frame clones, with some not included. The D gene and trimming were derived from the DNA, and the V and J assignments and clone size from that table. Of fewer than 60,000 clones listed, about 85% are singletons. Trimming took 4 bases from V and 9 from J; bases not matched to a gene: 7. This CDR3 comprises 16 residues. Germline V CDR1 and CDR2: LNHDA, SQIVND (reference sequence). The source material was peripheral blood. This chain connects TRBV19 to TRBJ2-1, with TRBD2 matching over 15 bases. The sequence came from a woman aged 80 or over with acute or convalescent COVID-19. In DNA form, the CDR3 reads TGTGCCAGTAGTAGACGGACTAGCGGGGGGGCTGTTGAGCAGTTCTTC. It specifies CASSRRTSGGAVEQFF. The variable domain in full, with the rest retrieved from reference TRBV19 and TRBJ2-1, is DGGITQSPKYLFRKEGQNVTLSCEQNLNHDAMYWYRQDPGQGLRLIYYSQIVNDFQKGDIAEGYSVSREKKESFPLTVTSAQKNPTAFYLCASSRRTSGGAVEQFFGPGTRLTVL.